This is a list of T cell receptor beta chains from one sample in a study of kidney transplant recipient with SARS-CoV-2 infection. TCRdb re-called the reads through MiXCR, storing one row per CDR3 protein. The repertoire holds 200,000 to 300,000 distinct CDR3 sequences, with under 30% as singletons. The input for sequencing was a blood sample, taken at baseline and on roughly day 120 from a kidney transplant recipient. The receptors were sampled from a male patient between 25 and 39 years old who had COVID-19 and was a kidney transplant recipient. Some T cells may trace back to the graft donor. Each CDR3 is given with its conserved first and last residue. D genes are given only for firm matches. Size values are once, few and many counts, or a class for expanded clones, and some rows have none.

V gene	J gene	D gene	clone size	CDR3 protein	CDR3 DNA
TRBV7-6	TRBJ1-2	.	many	CASSVCVESRKTYGYTF	TGTGCCAGCAGCGTTTGCGTTGAATCTCGAAAGACCTATGGCTACACCTTC
TRBV21-1	TRBJ2-3	.	many	CASRCDVATVMQDTQYF	TGTGCCAGCAGGTGTGACGTAGCTACAGTCATGCAAGATACGCAGTATTTT
TRBV5-4	TRBJ1-2	.	many	CASRYIVPGKTYGYTF	TGTGCCAGCCGCTATATCGTACCAGGAAAGACCTATGGCTACACCTTC
TRBV11-2	TRBJ1-2	.	.	CAGSVRVTSRKTYGYTF	TGTGCCGGCAGCGTGCGTGTAACAAGCAGAAAGACCTATGGCTACACCTTC
TRBV7-6	TRBJ1-1	.	many	CASSPPRDGYTEAFF	TGTGCCAGCAGCCCACCCCGTGACGGATACACTGAAGCTTTCTTT
TRBV12-3/TRBV12-4	TRBJ1-1	.	many	CASSSGHPNTEAFF	TGTGCCAGCAGTTCGGGACACCCAAACACTGAAGCTTTCTTT
TRBV18	TRBJ2-1	.	many	CASYTRGGSYNEQFF	TGTGCCAGCTATACGAGGGGTGGCTCCTACAATGAGCAGTTCTTC
TRBV20-1	TRBJ2-6	.	many	CSAKLAVSQSRANVLTF	TGCAGTGCTAAGCTCGCTGTTTCACAAAGTCGGGCCAACGTCCTGACTTTC
TRBV4-1	TRBJ2-7	TRBD2	many	CASSPPSGNSYEQYF	TGCGCCAGCAGCCCACCGAGCGGGAACTCCTACGAGCAGTACTTC
TRBV11-2	TRBJ2-5	.	.	CASSSLLRAGGETQYF	TGTGCCAGCAGCTCCCTCCTGAGGGCTGGAGGCGAGACCCAGTACTTC
TRBV27	TRBJ2-2	.	many	CASSFGPNTGELFF	TGTGCCAGCAGTTTTGGTCCGAACACCGGGGAGCTGTTTTTT
TRBV5-1	TRBJ2-2	.	many	CASRESTGELFF	TGCGCCAGCAGGGAGAGCACCGGGGAGCTGTTTTTT
TRBV5-5	TRBJ1-2	.	many	CASFLNVSRKTYGYTF	TGTGCCAGCTTTTTAAATGTCTCGCGAAAGACCTATGGCTACACCTTC
TRBV5-6	TRBJ1-2	.	many	CASVPNNSRKTYGYTF	TGTGCCAGCGTGCCTAACAATAGTCGAAAGACCTATGGCTACACCTTC
TRBV11-2	TRBJ2-1	TRBD2	.	CASSPGLAGAHEQFF	TGTGCCAGCAGCCCAGGACTAGCGGGAGCCCATGAGCAGTTCTTC
TRBV27	TRBJ2-1	TRBD2	many	CASSSYGLDVNEQFF	TGTGCCAGCAGTTCTTACGGACTAGATGTGAATGAGCAGTTCTTC
TRBV9	TRBJ1-4	TRBD1	many	CASSPGQGANEKLFF	TGTGCCAGCAGCCCTGGACAGGGGGCGAACGAAAAACTGTTTTTT
TRBV9	TRBJ1-2	.	.	CASRRRYPRKTYGYTF	TGTGCCAGCAGGAGACGGTACCCAAGAAAGACCTATGGCTACACCTTC
TRBV28	TRBJ1-3	.	many	CASSLPLNTIYF	TGTGCCAGCAGTTTACCTCTAAACACCATATATTTT
TRBV3-1	TRBJ1-1	.	many	CASSHWYPISIRTEAFF	TGTGCCAGCAGCCATTGGTATCCCATTTCAATTCGCACTGAAGCTTTCTTT
TRBV16	TRBJ1-2	.	many	CASSTTSVVRKTYGYTF	TGTGCCAGCAGCACAACATCGGTCGTTAGAAAGACCTATGGCTACACCTTC
TRBV24-1	TRBJ1-2	TRBD1	many	CATSTGGEYGYTF	TGTGCCACCAGTACAGGGGGCGAGTATGGCTACACCTTC
TRBV19	TRBJ1-6	TRBD1	many	CASSIGGGASPLHF	TGTGCCAGTAGTATAGGAGGGGGCGCTTCACCCCTCCACTTT
TRBV3-1	TRBJ1-2	.	many	CASSSRGTLRKTYGYTF	TGTGCCAGCAGCAGCCGTGGCACCCTTCGAAAGACCTATGGCTACACCTTC
TRBV20-1	TRBJ2-3	.	many	CSAALRTDTQYF	TGCAGTGCAGCGCTACGCACAGATACGCAGTATTTT
TRBV7-6	TRBJ2-7	.	.	CASSLAYADDSYEQYF	TGTGCCAGCAGCTTAGCATACGCGGACGACTCCTACGAGCAGTACTTC
TRBV29-1	TRBJ1-1	.	many	CSANRGMNTEAFF	TGCAGCGCTAACAGAGGGATGAACACTGAAGCTTTCTTT
TRBV28	TRBJ1-2	.	many	CASRKTVTYGYTF	TGTGCCAGCAGGAAGACTGTCACCTATGGCTACACCTTC
TRBV7-2	TRBJ1-2	.	many	CASSGYPRDGKTYGYTF	TGTGCCAGCAGCGGTTACCCCAGAGACGGAAAGACCTATGGCTACACCTTC